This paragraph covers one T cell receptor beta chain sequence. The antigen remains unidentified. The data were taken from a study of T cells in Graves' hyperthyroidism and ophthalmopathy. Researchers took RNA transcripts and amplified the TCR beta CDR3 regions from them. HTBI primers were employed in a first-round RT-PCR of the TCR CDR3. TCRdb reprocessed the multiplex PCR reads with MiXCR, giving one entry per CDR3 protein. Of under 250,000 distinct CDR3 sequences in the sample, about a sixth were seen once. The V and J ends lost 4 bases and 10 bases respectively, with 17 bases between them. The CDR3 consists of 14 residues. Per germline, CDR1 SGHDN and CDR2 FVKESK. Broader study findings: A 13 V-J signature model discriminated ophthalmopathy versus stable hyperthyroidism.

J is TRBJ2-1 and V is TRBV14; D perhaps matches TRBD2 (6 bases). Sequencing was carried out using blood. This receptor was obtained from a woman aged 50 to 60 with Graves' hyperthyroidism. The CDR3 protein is CASSPRSSGREQFF. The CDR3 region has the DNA TGTGCCAGCAGCCCGAGGAGTAGCGGTAGGGAGCAGTTCTTC.